This entry features one TCR beta chain sequence. These data are taken from a study of blood T cell repertoires in COVID-19. Whole-study context: The study drew acute and convalescent COVID-19 samples from the United States, Italy and Spain. PBMCs, B-cell-depleted T cells, or T cells provided the cDNA or gDNA that made up the material.

Seattle's enrolled individuals joined amid active infection and were then monitored longitudinally. The CDR3 is 13 residues long. Germline V gene data show CDR1 as SQVTM and CDR2 as ANQGSEA. The J segment lost 5 bases and the V segment lost 7 bases, leaving 5 bases of the junction unmatched. How the authors handled the data: Reference gene primer amplification gave nucleated cell count estimates. Only in-frame clones appear in the TCRdb table, and some are missing; sequencing was by immunoSEQ multiplex PCR. V, J and clone size derive from that table, while D and trimming were established from the DNA sequence. The sample contains roughly 150,000 clones, under 85% of which appear only once.

The specimen sequenced was peripheral blood. The chain is built from TRBV29-1 and TRBJ2-3, with 11 positions matching TRBD2. This receptor was identified in a man of 80 years or more with COVID-19, enrolled during active disease. CDR3 sequence (DNA): TGCAGCGCTTTAGCGGGGGGGGAAGATACGCAGTATTTT. It codes for CSALAGGEDTQYF.